This TCR beta chain was documented in a study of cytomegalovirus exposure and HLA in healthy donors. Primers: 60 Vbeta forward and 13 Jbeta reverse. TCRdb keeps only in-frame clones here, not all; method: immunoSEQ multiplex PCR. The table shows some 180,000 clones, with roughly 77% occurring only once. Sequencing used PBMCs. This clonotype originated in a woman in her twenties or thirties in good health and CMV-seronegative.

CDR3 in DNA: TGTGCCAGCAGCTTAAGGGGGCAGGATGGCTACACCTTC. This codes for CASSLRGQDGYTF. The rearrangement joins TRBV7-6 to TRBJ1-2, with TRBD1 identical over 7 bases. CDR1 is SGHVS and CDR2 is FNYEAQ in the germline V gene. Trimming at V came to 2 bases and at J to 6 bases, leaving 3 bases not matched to a gene. The CDR3 runs 13 residues. Drawing the rest from reference TRBV7-6 and TRBJ1-2, the complete variable domain is GAGVSQSPRYKVTKRGQDVALRCDPISGHVSLYWYRQALGQGPEFLTYFNYEAQQDKSGLPNDRFSAERPEGSISTLTIQRTEQRDSAMYRCASSLRGQDGYTFGSGTRLTVV.